One and the same sample provided the 27 T cell receptor beta chains below, sequenced in a study of CDR3 diversity in severe acne. One entry per CDR3 protein results from TCRdb running MiXCR on the PCR reads. The table has about 100,000 distinct CDR3 sequences, 45% to 60% seen once; the top ten hold roughly an eighth. Sequencing was carried out using blood. Receptors were obtained from a male donor with acne.

This clonotype was picked up a small number of times. The V call is TRBV7-2, the J call TRBJ2-2; TRBD2 matches 12 bases. The CDR3 loop spans 15 amino acids. Trimming removed 6 bases from V and 5 bases from J; junction bases left unmatched: 4. The germline gives CDR1 SGHTA, CDR2 FQGNSA. CDR3 bases: TGTGCCAGCAGGTTGCTAGCGGGGGGGACCGGGGAGCTGTTTTTT. It translates to CASRLLAGGTGELFF.

In its sample, this clonotype was seen a few times. The V call is TRBV14, the J call TRBJ1-2; D remains ambiguous. Per germline, CDR1 SGHDN and CDR2 FVKESK. Trimming removed 1 base at V and 3 bases at J, with 18 bases between. CDR3 length equals 17 residues. Written as DNA, the CDR3 is TGTGCCAGCAGCCAAGTTTCTAGGGCCCAGGTGGACTATGGCTACACCTTC. The encoded protein is CASSQVSRAQVDYGYTF.

This clonotype appeared a single time. The rearrangement joins TRBV20-1 to TRBJ2-7; D remains unclear. Trimming cost V 1 base and J 3 bases, with 10 bases left between them. There are 13 residues in the CDR3. Germline CDR1 reads DFQATT; CDR2 reads SNEGSKA (reference sequence). Here the CDR3 reads CSARVPNNYEQYF. The CDR3 DNA follows: TGCAGTGCTAGAGTTCCCAACAACTACGAGCAGTACTTC.

About this clonotype: A single base separates this from a much larger clone, so it may be a read error. The rearrangement joins TRBV7-9 to TRBJ1-5; 9 bases are a match to TRBD1. Germline CDR1 is SEHNR and CDR2 is FQNEAQ (reference sequence). The CDR3 consists of 14 residues. With 5 bases clipped from V and 5 bases from J, the junction kept 4 bases outside the gene matches. Here the CDR3 reads CASSTTGGDQPQHF. The CDR3 DNA reads TGTGCCAGCAGCACGACAGGGGGAGATCAGCCCCAGCATTTT.

With respect to this clonotype: A much more abundant neighbour one base away suggests this may be a read error. This chain uses TRBV5-4 with TRBJ2-7; the match to TRBD2 covers 8 bases. Germline V gene lookup returns CDR1 SGHNT and CDR2 YYREEE (reference sequence). The CDR3 covers 15 residues. Trimming removed 4 bases from V and 2 bases from J; junction bases left unmatched: 8. CDR3 in DNA: TGTGCCAGCAGCGACCGGGAGGGCCTCACCTACGAGCAGTACTTC. Translation: CASSDREGLTYEQYF.

The rearrangement uses TRBV7-9 and TRBJ2-6; D not certain. The CDR3 length is 18 residues. V lost 0 bases to trimming and J lost 0 bases, with 12 bases between them. Germline V gives CDR1 SEHNR, CDR2 FQNEAQ (reference sequence). The CDR3 region is CASSLAVVSYSGANVLTF. CDR3 nucleotides: TGTGCCAGCAGCTTAGCGGTAGTCTCCTACTCTGGGGCCAACGTCCTGACTTTC.

The chain combines TRBV25-1 with TRBJ1-2; the match to TRBD1 covers 8 bases. With 6 bases clipped from V and 4 bases from J, the junction kept 10 bases outside the gene matches. This CDR3 is 15 amino acids long. CDR1 and CDR2 (germline): MGHDK, SYGVNS. The DNA for the CDR3 is TGTGCCAGCAGCCAAGGCCGGGACAGGCCCTATGGCTACACCTTC. This codes for CASSQGRDRPYGYTF.

The sample holds a few counts of this clonotype. V gene TRBV15 combines with J gene TRBJ2-5; weak D call: TRBD1 (6 bases). Germline-derived CDR1 and CDR2 are LNHNV and YYDKDF (reference sequence). Deletions cut 3 bases from V and 0 bases from J, with 8 bases between. The CDR3 is 14 residues long. In DNA, the CDR3 is TGTGCCACCAGCAGGGGGGCAGACCAAGAGACCCAGTACTTC. Translation: CATSRGADQETQYF.

Ten or more counts support this clonotype. V usage is TRBV19 and J usage is TRBJ2-5, with 9 bases fitting TRBD1. The CDR3 consists of 15 residues. J lost 5 bases, V lost 7 bases, and 11 bases had no gene match. Germline-derived CDR1 and CDR2 are LNHDA and SQIVND (reference sequence). The CDR3 region is CASTPTDRGWETQYF. CDR3 DNA sequence: TGTGCCAGTACCCCAACGGACAGGGGCTGGGAGACCCAGTACTTC.

This clonotype was detected only a few times. The junction and the germline gene differ at one end; a read error may be behind it. The V call is TRBV24-1, the J call TRBJ2-1; tentatively, D is TRBD2 (6 bases). Per the germline V gene, CDR1 is KGHDR and CDR2 is SFDVKD. CDR3 size: 15 residues. CDR3 amino acids: CATSALGSGHNEQFF. The CDR3 nucleotides read TGTGCCACCAGTGCTTTGGGTAGCGGACACAATGAGCAGTTCTTC.

This clonotype was detected many times. The rearrangement uses TRBV15 and TRBJ2-3; D might be TRBD1 (5 bases). Germline V gene data show CDR1 as LNHNV and CDR2 as YYDKDF (reference sequence). V lost 1 base, J lost 2 bases, and 7 bases lay in between. The CDR3 sequence is 14 residues long. For the CDR3, the DNA is TGTGCCACCAGCAGAGCCAGGGACACAGATACGCAGTATTTT. Translated: CATSRARDTDTQYF.

Notes on this clonotype: The conserved phenylalanine or tryptophan normally closing the CDR3 is absent here, so this likely arose from a read error. The gene calls are TRBV24-1 and TRBJ1-1; no reliable D call. In germline, CDR1 is KGHDR, CDR2 SFDVKD. CDR3 length: 12 residues. CDR3 DNA sequence: TGTGCCATCAGTGAAAGGGACACTGAAGCTTTCTCT. It yields the protein CAISERDTEAFS.

The chain has TRBV19 and TRBJ2-2; weak D call: TRBD2 (7 bases). The CDR3 loop spans 16 amino acids. Germline CDR1 and CDR2: LNHDA and SQIVND (reference sequence). The V gene lost 3 bases and the J gene lost 3 bases, with 14 bases spanning the gap. The chain's CDR3 is CASSIPRGGDTGELFF. DNA for the CDR3: TGTGCCAGTAGTATCCCAAGGGGGGGAGACACCGGGGAGCTGTTTTTT.

A note on this clonotype: One base away lies a much larger clone, so this may be a sequencing read error. This CDR3 is CASSSGLAGGGSGANVLTF. The CDR3 DNA reads as TGCGCCAGCAGCTCAGGACTAGCGGGGGGGGGCTCTGGGGCCAACGTCCTGACTTTC. The chain uses TRBV10-1 and TRBJ2-6; 15 bases are shared with TRBD2. CDR1 WNHNN and CDR2 SYGVQD come from the germline V gene (reference sequence). The CDR3 covers 19 residues. J lost 0 bases, V lost 6 bases, and 6 bases had no gene match.

This clonotype was counted a few times. The rearrangement uses TRBV7-3 and TRBJ1-3; 7 nucleotides agree with TRBD1. Germline V gene data show CDR1 as SGHTA and CDR2 as FQGTGA. The CDR3 has 15 amino acids. V was pared by 5 bases and J by 4 bases, with 8 bases of the junction left unmatched. The CDR3 protein is CASSPYGTVGNTIYF. CDR3 DNA: TGTGCCAGCAGCCCGTATGGGACAGTCGGAAACACCATATATTTT.

The count of this clonotype is one. V and J are TRBV25-1 and TRBJ2-5; D could derive from TRBD1 or TRBD2 (7 bases each). The CDR3 spans 19 residues. Trimming shortened V by 8 bases and J by 2 bases, and 30 bases separated the two germline ends. Germline assignment: CDR1 MGHDK and CDR2 SYGVNS. The CDR3, as DNA: TGTGCCAGCTCACCGAGGGGGCCCTTGGCGGGAGAGGTTCAAGAGACCCAGTACTTC. It specifies CASSPRGPLAGEVQETQYF.

This clonotype was counted many times. The chain is built from TRBV19 and TRBJ2-5; 8 bases align to TRBD1. With V trimmed by 5 bases and J by 1 base, 6 bases remained unmatched. The germline gives CDR1 LNHDA, CDR2 SQIVND (reference sequence). The CDR3 is 15 residues long. The CDR3 here is CASSALDRGQETQYF. The CDR3 region has the DNA TGTGCCAGTAGTGCGTTAGACAGGGGCCAAGAGACCCAGTACTTC.

In this sample, this clonotype turned up many times. The V gene is TRBV7-9, the J gene TRBJ2-2; 13 bases are shared with TRBD2. The V gene end was trimmed by 4 bases and the J gene end by 4 bases; junction bases not matched to a gene: 9. The CDR3 contains 18 residues. Germline V CDR1 and CDR2: SEHNR, FQNEAQ (reference sequence). The CDR3 region has the DNA TGTGCCAGCAGCTCGGGGACTAGCGGGAAGGTTCGCACCGGGGAGCTGTTTTTT. Translated, it gives CASSSGTSGKVRTGELFF. Based on the CDR3 plus reference TRBV7-9 and TRBJ2-2, the full variable domain is DTGVSQNPRHKITKRGQNVTFRCDPISEHNRLYWYRQTLGQGPEFLTYFQNEAQLEKSRLLSDRFSAERPKGSFSTLEIQRTEQGDSAMYLCASSSGTSGKVRTGELFFGEGSRLTVL.

This clonotype counts as medium-sized (0.01 to 0.1%). This chain links TRBV20-1 with TRBJ2-5, with D tentatively TRBD1 or TRBD2 (5 bases each). V lost 5 bases and J lost 6, with 22 bases in between. The germline CDR1 and CDR2 sequences are DFQATT and SNEGSKA (reference sequence). This CDR3 region has 15 residues. The CDR3 DNA follows: TGCAGTGCTCCTCTTCCCGGGACGGTGAAAAAGACCCAGTACTTC. This sequence encodes CSAPLPGTVKKTQYF.

A word on this clonotype: This is likely a read error, given that the CDR3 carries no conserved phenylalanine or tryptophan at its end. V is TRBV7-8 and J is TRBJ2-1; unclear D gene. Deletions cut 1 base from V and 0 bases from J, with 7 bases between. This CDR3 has 15 amino acids. The germline CDR1 and CDR2 sequences are SGHVS and FQNEAQ. This chain's CDR3 is CASSLVVSSYNEQFR. The CDR3 DNA follows: TGTGCCAGCAGCTTAGTAGTGAGCTCCTACAATGAGCAGTTCAGA.

This clonotype was recorded many times. The chain is built from TRBV5-6 and TRBJ2-5, with no clear D. V was trimmed by 4 bases and J by 0 bases, leaving 13 bases between them. The CDR3 loop spans 15 amino acids. Germline V gene sequence: CDR1 SGHDT, CDR2 YYEEEE. The CDR3 DNA follows: TGTGCCAGCAGCCCACACCCCGGGTACCAAGAGACCCAGTACTTC. Its translation: CASSPHPGYQETQYF.

V usage is TRBV4-1 and J usage is TRBJ2-7; 7 bases fit TRBD1. This CDR3 is 14 amino acids long. V trimming: 0 bases; J trimming: 6 bases; junction bases outside the gene matches: 5. Germline values: CDR1 MGHRA, CDR2 YSYEKL. The CDR3 reads CASSQERQGFEQYF. The CDR3 DNA sequence: TGCGCCAGCAGCCAAGAGCGACAGGGTTTCGAGCAGTACTTC.

The chain is built from TRBV6-5 and TRBJ2-3, with 10 bases matching TRBD1. This CDR3 spans 18 amino acids. V was pared by 0 bases and J by 2 bases, with 8 bases of the junction left unmatched. The germline V gene encodes CDR1 MNHEY and CDR2 SVGAGI. CDR3 region: CASSYSIPGQGFTDTQYF. Here the CDR3 DNA reads TGTGCCAGCAGTTACTCGATTCCGGGACAGGGGTTCACAGATACGCAGTATTTT.

The chain uses TRBV20-1 and TRBJ2-7; 11 nucleotides line up with TRBD2. V was pared by 3 bases and J by 5 bases, with 6 bases of the junction left unmatched. The CDR3 is made up of 14 amino acids. Germline CDR1 is DFQATT and CDR2 is SNEGSKA (reference sequence). CDR3: CSARILAGVHEQYF. Here the CDR3 DNA reads TGCAGTGCTAGGATACTAGCGGGAGTCCACGAGCAGTACTTC.

The CDR3: CASSISVAGNTEAFF. The CDR3 bases are TGTGCCAGTAGTATTTCGGTGGCAGGGAACACTGAAGCTTTCTTT. The chain combines TRBV19 with TRBJ1-1; D ambiguous. The CDR3 is 15 residues long. V lost 3 bases to trimming and J lost 1 base, with 12 bases between them. CDR1 LNHDA and CDR2 SQIVND come from the germline V gene (reference sequence).

The chain couples TRBV19 to TRBJ1-5; D remains unclear. The CDR3 length is 17 residues. Germline values: CDR1 LNHDA, CDR2 SQIVND (reference sequence). The V end was cut by 3 bases, the J end by 0 bases, with 15 bases between. The DNA for the CDR3 is TGTGCCAGTAGTATCTCGAGGGCATCGGATAGCAATCAGCCCCAGCATTTT. Translated, it gives CASSISRASDSNQPQHF.

The rearrangement joins TRBV19 to TRBJ2-5; weak D call: TRBD1 (5 bases). The length of the CDR3 is 14 residues. The germline V and J ends were trimmed by 3 bases and 5 bases, with 13 bases remaining between them. Germline-derived CDR1 and CDR2 are LNHDA and SQIVND (reference sequence). The CDR3 reads CASSIPGHWETQYF. The CDR3 nucleotides read TGTGCCAGTAGTATCCCCGGACATTGGGAGACCCAGTACTTC. Using reference TRBV19 and TRBJ2-5 for the parts outside the CDR3, the full variable domain is DGGITQSPKYLFRKEGQNVTLSCEQNLNHDAMYWYRQDPGQGLRLIYYSQIVNDFQKGDIAEGYSVSREKKESFPLTVTSAQKNPTAFYLCASSIPGHWETQYFGPGTRLLVL.